These 32 T cell receptor beta chains share one sample of origin, sequenced in a study of shared clonotypes between healthy human individuals. Assay used: immunoSEQ multiplex PCR; TCRdb lists only in-frame clones, some missing. The sample has hundreds of thousands of clones; about nine tenths are singletons. Specimen: memory CD8+ T cells sorted from blood. Stated subset: CD45RO+ cells pooled with CCR7-negative TemRA cells. Source of these receptors: a man between 18 and 35 years old in good health.

The chain uses TRBV4-3 and TRBJ1-3; D is uncertain. The CDR3 covers 18 residues. The ends were cut back, 0 bases at V and 0 bases at J, with 15 bases in the middle. Looked up from germline, CDR1 is LGHNA and CDR2 is YSLEER. The chain's CDR3 is CASSQEGRENPSGNTIYF. DNA of the CDR3: TGCGCCAGCAGCCAAGAAGGAAGGGAGAACCCCTCTGGAAACACCATATATTTT.

V usage is TRBV9 and J usage is TRBJ2-5; weak D call: TRBD2 (5 bases). Trimming stripped 4 bases from V and 5 bases from J, with 12 bases between. The germline gives CDR1 SGDLS, CDR2 YYNGEE. This CDR3 spans 13 amino acids. CDR3 region: CASSPRGGETQYF. In nucleotides, the CDR3 is TGTGCCAGCAGCCCTCGGGGTGGGGAGACCCAGTACTTC.

This clone appeared once. This chain links TRBV4-3 with TRBJ2-1; TRBD2 is a possible D gene (5 bases). Germline V gene lookup returns CDR1 LGHNA and CDR2 YSLEER. The length of the CDR3 is 17 residues. Trimming pared 0 bases from V and 8 bases from J, leaving 20 bases between. CDR3 sequence (DNA): TGCGCCAGCAGCCAAGATTGGGCGGCGGGTTCTAGAGATGAGCAGTTCTTC. This codes for CASSQDWAAGSRDEQFF.

The chain has TRBV6-1 and TRBJ2-1; 10 nucleotides match TRBD2. The V gene end was trimmed by 5 bases and the J gene end by 5 bases; junction bases not matched to a gene: 6. The CDR3 consists of 15 residues. Germline loops: CDR1 MNHNS, CDR2 SASEGT. CDR3 bases: TGTGCCAGCAGTTTGGGACTAGCGCCTCACAATGAGCAGTTCTTC. Its protein product is CASSLGLAPHNEQFF.

In this sample, this clone turned up once. This rearrangement joins TRBV4-1 to TRBJ1-3; no definite D call. Germline V lookup: CDR1 MGHRA, CDR2 YSYEKL. This CDR3 is 15 amino acids long. V lost 4 bases and J lost 0, with 10 bases in between. The CDR3 nucleotides are TGCGCCAGCAGCCTTGAACCCCGCTCTGGAAACACCATATATTTT. Translation gives CASSLEPRSGNTIYF.

This chain's CDR3 is CASSVVGPPNNEQFF. The CDR3 nucleotides read TGTGCCAGCAGCGTAGTCGGGCCACCTAACAATGAGCAGTTCTTC. The chain joins TRBV9 to TRBJ2-1; D gene uncertain. Germline CDR1 and CDR2: SGDLS and YYNGEE. CDR3 length: 15 amino acids. V was cut by 0 bases and J by 5 bases, with 12 bases left in between.

This clone appeared a single time. The gene calls are TRBV5-6 and TRBJ2-3, with 9 positions matching TRBD2. CDR1 and CDR2 (germline): SGHDT, YYEEEE. The CDR3 is 17 amino acids. V lost 0 bases, J lost 1 base, and 6 bases stayed unmatched. DNA for the CDR3: TGTGCCAGCAGCTTGGGGGTTCGGACTAGCGGCACAGATACGCAGTATTTT. This encodes CASSLGVRTSGTDTQYF. Filled out from reference TRBV5-6 and TRBJ2-3, the complete variable domain reads DAGVTQSPTHLIKTRGQQVTLRCSPKSGHDTVSWYQQALGQGPQFIFQYYEEEERQRGNFPDRFSGHQFPNYSSELNVNALLLGDSALYLCASSLGVRTSGTDTQYFGPGTRLTVL.

This clone occurred a few times. The J gene is TRBJ1-2, the V gene TRBV7-6; maybe TRBD1 (6 bases). Germline values: CDR1 SGHVS, CDR2 FNYEAQ. Trimming shortened V by 4 bases and J by 5 bases, and 8 bases separated the two germline ends. There are 12 residues in the CDR3. The DNA for the CDR3 is TGTGCCAGCAGCTCCAGGGGTTATGGCTACACCTTC. Residues: CASSSRGYGYTF.

The rearrangement joins TRBV9 to TRBJ2-7, with 7 bases that match TRBD2. Germline V gene data show CDR1 as SGDLS and CDR2 as YYNGEE. The V gene end was trimmed by 3 bases and the J gene end by 6 bases; junction bases not matched to a gene: 6. The CDR3 is made up of 13 amino acids. The CDR3 region has the DNA TGTGCCAGCAGCGCCGGACTAGGGAGCGAGCAGTACTTC. It yields the protein CASSAGLGSEQYF.

The gene calls are TRBV4-1 and TRBJ2-7, with TRBD1 identical over 7 bases. J gave up 3 bases and V 1 base, and 9 bases lay outside the gene matches. Per germline, CDR1 MGHRA and CDR2 YSYEKL. This CDR3 contains 16 residues. For the CDR3, the DNA is TGCGCCAGCAGCCAAGTTTTTCGGGACAGATTCTACGAGCAGTACTTC. Translation: CASSQVFRDRFYEQYF.

DNA for the CDR3: TGTGCCAGCAGCTTATCAGTGACAGGGAGGGCTGAAGCTTTCTTT. Its protein is CASSLSVTGRAEAFF. V is TRBV7-2 and J is TRBJ1-1; 7 positions match TRBD1. Per germline, CDR1 SGHTA and CDR2 FQGNSA. Trimming at V came to 2 bases and at J to 6 bases, leaving 9 bases not matched to a gene. The CDR3 runs to 15 residues. Based on the CDR3 plus reference TRBV7-2 and TRBJ1-1, the full variable domain is GAGVSQSPSNKVTEKGKDVELRCDPISGHTALYWYRQSLGQGLEFLIYFQGNSAPDKSGLPSDRFSAERTGGSVSTLTIQRTQQEDSAVYLCASSLSVTGRAEAFFGQGTRLTVV.

The chain carries TRBV10-2 and TRBJ2-7, with 7 positions matching TRBD2. Germline CDR1 WSHSY, CDR2 SAAADI. V shed 6 bases, J shed 2 bases, and the junction held 7 bases outside the gene matches. This CDR3 has 14 residues. In DNA form, the CDR3 reads TGCGCCAGCAGCGATTTGGGACTACCCTACGAGCAGTACTTC. It translates to CASSDLGLPYEQYF.

This chain connects TRBV5-1 to TRBJ2-7; 10 bases align to TRBD1. Germline CDR1 reads SGHRS; CDR2 reads YFSETQ. CDR3 size: 16 residues. V shed 1 base and J 1 base; nucleotides not matched to a gene: 5. The CDR3 protein is CASSLWGTGVSYEQYF. Written as DNA, the CDR3 is TGCGCCAGCAGCTTGTGGGGGACAGGGGTTTCCTACGAGCAGTACTTC. Looking up the rest from reference TRBV5-1 and TRBJ2-7 gives the full variable domain: KAGVTQTPRYLIKTRGQQVTLSCSPISGHRSVSWYQQTPGQGLQFLFEYFSETQRNKGNFPGRFSGRQFSNSRSEMNVSTLELGDSALYLCASSLWGTGVSYEQYFGPGTRLTVT.

V usage is TRBV4-1 and J usage is TRBJ1-5; D remains ambiguous. Germline V CDR1 and CDR2: MGHRA, YSYEKL. This CDR3 region has 13 residues. The V and J ends lost 0 bases and 6 bases respectively, with 6 bases between them. The CDR3 reads CASSQEDGQPQHF. As DNA, the CDR3 is TGCGCCAGCAGCCAAGAAGATGGTCAGCCCCAGCATTTT.

This chain connects TRBV30 to TRBJ1-6, with a weak D call TRBD1 (6 bases). Germline CDR1 is GTSNPN and CDR2 is SVGIG (reference sequence). The CDR3 is made up of 19 amino acids. The V end was cut by 0 bases, the J end by 0 bases, with 18 bases between. CDR3 region: CAWSVPVGQPSSYNSPLHF. DNA for the CDR3: TGTGCCTGGAGTGTACCGGTCGGACAGCCGAGCTCCTATAATTCACCCCTCCACTTT.

The CDR3 DNA reads as TGTGCCAGCAGCGCCGGGACAGGGAATGAGCAGTTCTTC. It yields the protein CASSAGTGNEQFF. The V call is TRBV9, the J call TRBJ2-1, with 9 positions matching TRBD1. The germline V gene has CDR1 SGDLS and CDR2 YYNGEE. V lost 3 bases to trimming and J lost 7 bases; unmatched junction nucleotides: 2. CDR3 length: 13 residues.

This chain joins TRBV28 and TRBJ2-7; D ambiguous. The V gene lost 3 bases and the J gene lost 1 base, with 16 bases spanning the gap. There are 16 residues in the CDR3. Germline CDR1 reads MDHEN; CDR2 reads SYDVKM. CDR3 amino acids: CASSFGSNLFSYEQYF. In DNA, the CDR3 is TGTGCCAGCAGTTTTGGCAGCAACTTATTTTCCTACGAGCAGTACTTC.

CDR3 region: CASSPLLAGADNEQFF. For the CDR3, the DNA is TGCGCCAGCAGCCCACTTCTAGCGGGAGCAGACAATGAGCAGTTCTTC. This chain links TRBV4-1 with TRBJ2-1, with TRBD2 matching 10 bases. The V and J ends lost 4 bases and 5 bases, in that order; junction bases with no gene match: 8. CDR3 length equals 16 residues. Germline V CDR1 and CDR2: MGHRA, YSYEKL.

This clone showed up just a few times. This specimen includes other DNA sequences encoding the same CDR3. The chain is built from TRBV6-5 and TRBJ2-2; D possibly uses TRBD1 or TRBD2 (5 bases each). Deletions cut 0 bases from V and 2 bases from J, with 10 bases between. Per germline, CDR1 MNHEY and CDR2 SVGAGI. The CDR3 consists of 16 residues. The CDR3 here is CASSYSMGPNTGELFF. The CDR3 DNA reads as TGTGCCAGCAGTTACTCGATGGGACCCAACACCGGGGAGCTGTTTTTT.

The chain is built from TRBV4-1 and TRBJ2-2; 7 bases are shared with TRBD2. V gave up 0 bases and J gave up 9 bases; unmatched junction bases: 10. This CDR3 is built from 16 residues. Germline V gives CDR1 MGHRA, CDR2 YSYEKL. The CDR3 spells CASSQDRAGVLRELFF. The CDR3 region has the DNA TGCGCCAGCAGCCAAGATCGGGCGGGAGTGTTGCGGGAGCTGTTTTTT.

V gene TRBV25-1 combines with J gene TRBJ2-7, with D possibly being TRBD1 or TRBD2 (6 bases each). CDR3 length: 15 residues. The V gene lost 7 bases and the J gene lost 7 bases, with 23 bases spanning the gap. The germline CDR1 and CDR2 sequences are MGHDK and SYGVNS. This CDR3 reads CASTRGGTGIREQYF. The CDR3 DNA reads TGTGCCAGCACCCGAGGGGGGACGGGGATCCGGGAGCAGTACTTC.

The V and J genes are TRBV6-5 and TRBJ2-2; 10 bases align to TRBD2. Trimming took 8 bases from V and 2 from J; bases not matched to a gene: 5. In germline, CDR1 is MNHEY, CDR2 SVGAGI. This CDR3 has 15 amino acids. The CDR3 nucleotides are TGTGCCAGCCGCCGACTAGCGGGTAACACCGGGGAGCTGTTTTTT. Protein sequence: CASRRLAGNTGELFF.

This rearrangement joins TRBV7-9 to TRBJ2-5; a possible D gene is TRBD1 (6 bases). The germline gives CDR1 SEHNR, CDR2 FQNEAQ (reference sequence). This CDR3 has 14 amino acids. Trimming cost V 4 bases and J 2 bases, with 11 bases left between them. CDR3 loop: CASSWGTGQETQYF. In DNA form, the CDR3 reads TGTGCCAGCAGCTGGGGCACAGGGCAAGAGACCCAGTACTTC.

The genes are TRBV19 and TRBJ1-2; D perhaps matches TRBD1 (6 bases). From germline, CDR1 is LNHDA and CDR2 SQIVND (reference sequence). CDR3 length: 13 amino acids. Trimming pared 4 bases from V and 4 bases from J, leaving 10 bases between. In DNA form, the CDR3 reads TGTGCCAGTAGTACGATAGGGGGCTATGGCTACACCTTC. This sequence encodes CASSTIGGYGYTF.

This clone was seen a handful of times. The J gene is TRBJ1-2, the V gene TRBV5-6; D ambiguous. Germline-derived CDR1 and CDR2 are SGHDT and YYEEEE. V was trimmed by 1 base and J by 4 bases, leaving 11 bases between them. This CDR3 is 14 amino acids long. The CDR3 DNA follows: TGTGCCAGCAGCTTGTGGGAATCGGTCTATGGCTACACCTTC. It encodes CASSLWESVYGYTF.

This clone was found once. The chain links TRBV5-5 to TRBJ1-1, with D hard to call. The CDR3 consists of 14 residues. Looked up from germline, CDR1 is SGHKS and CDR2 is YYEKEE (reference sequence). Trimming shortened V by 4 bases and J by 6 bases, and 16 bases separated the two germline ends. The CDR3 region is CASSPNMIGSEAFF. As DNA, the CDR3 is TGTGCCAGCAGCCCAAACATGATAGGGTCTGAAGCTTTCTTT.

V and J are TRBV11-2 and TRBJ2-7; no clear D. The CDR3 totals 14 residues. Germline V gives CDR1 SGHAT, CDR2 FQNNGV. V lost 6 bases to trimming and J lost 2 bases, with 14 bases between them. CDR3 nucleotides: TGTGCCAGCAGTCCCACGGGTGGGGCCTACGAGCAGTACTTC. Translation gives CASSPTGGAYEQYF.

V usage is TRBV11-2 and J usage is TRBJ2-5; 8 bases are a match to TRBD1. The CDR3 is 15 amino acids. Unmatched junction bases numbered 12, after V lost 7 bases and J lost 5 bases. Germline V CDR1 and CDR2: SGHAT, FQNNGV. Here the CDR3 reads CASNLNPGGAETQYF. As DNA, the CDR3 is TGTGCCAGCAACCTAAACCCAGGGGGCGCGGAGACCCAGTACTTC.

V gene TRBV30 combines with J gene TRBJ2-5, with no clear D. Germline CDR1 and CDR2: GTSNPN and SVGIG (reference sequence). Trimming took off 0 bases at V and 5 bases at J, with 16 bases between the two ends. This CDR3 has 15 amino acids. The CDR3 region is CAWSVVWSVSETQYF. The CDR3 nucleotides are TGTGCCTGGAGTGTCGTTTGGTCAGTCTCGGAGACCCAGTACTTC.

This clone has more than one count but fewer than ten. The gene calls are TRBV27 and TRBJ1-6; D might be TRBD1 (5 bases). Germline values: CDR1 MNHEY, CDR2 SMNVEV (reference sequence). The V end lost 0 bases, the J end lost 7 bases, and 13 bases lay between the germline ends. The CDR3 runs to 16 residues. CDR3 in DNA: TGTGCCAGCAGTTTATCTGGACAACCGCTCAATTCACCCCTCCACTTT. Protein sequence: CASSLSGQPLNSPLHF.

V gene TRBV2 combines with J gene TRBJ1-3; a possible D gene is TRBD1 (6 bases). The CDR3 is made up of 15 amino acids. V was clipped by 6 bases and J by 0 bases, with 12 bases between them. The germline gives CDR1 SNHLY, CDR2 FYNNEI. CDR3 DNA sequence: TGTGCCAGCAGACAGGGTTCGGGCTCTGGAAACACCATATATTTT. As protein: CASRQGSGSGNTIYF.

The rearrangement links TRBV2 to TRBJ1-4; no firm D call. The germline V gene encodes CDR1 SNHLY and CDR2 FYNNEI. The ends were cut back, 7 bases at V and 4 bases at J, with 19 bases in the middle. The length of the CDR3 is 16 residues. The CDR3 nucleotides are TGTGCCAGCATCACGTCCCCCGGGTCTTATAATGAAAAACTGTTTTTT. Translation gives CASITSPGSYNEKLFF. Complete variable domain (other parts from reference TRBV2 and TRBJ1-4): EPEVTQTPSHQVTQMGQEVILRCVPISNHLYFYWYRQILGQKVEFLVSFYNNEISEKSEIFDDQFSVERPDGSNFTLKIRSTKLEDSAMYFCASITSPGSYNEKLFFGSGTQLSVL.